Shown below are 2 T cell receptor beta chains from a single sample sequenced in a study of blood T cell repertoires in COVID-19. The method was immunoSEQ multiplex PCR; TCRdb's version includes in-frame clones alone and lacks a portion of them. This sample has over 100,000 clones, with about nine tenths found just once. Sequencing input: peripheral blood. Receptors originate from a man aged 18 to 35 with acute or convalescent COVID-19.

The rearrangement joins TRBV14 to TRBJ2-1, with 10 bases fitting TRBD1. The V gene's germline CDR1 is SGHDN and CDR2 FVKESK. The CDR3 is 16 residues long. V was clipped by 4 bases and J by 7 bases; unmatched bases: 10. CDR3 nucleotides: TGTGCCAGCAGCCGCCCACGGGACAGGGGATGGAATGAGCAGTTCTTC. This translates into CASSRPRDRGWNEQFF.

This chain links TRBV4-1 with TRBJ2-5; 9 nucleotides agree with TRBD2. The CDR3 has 16 amino acids. Looked up from germline, CDR1 is MGHRA and CDR2 is YSYEKL. V shed 3 bases, J shed 1 base, and the junction held 6 bases outside the gene matches. Here the CDR3 reads CASSHAIAGAQETQYF. The CDR3 bases are TGCGCCAGCAGCCATGCAATAGCGGGAGCCCAAGAGACCCAGTACTTC.